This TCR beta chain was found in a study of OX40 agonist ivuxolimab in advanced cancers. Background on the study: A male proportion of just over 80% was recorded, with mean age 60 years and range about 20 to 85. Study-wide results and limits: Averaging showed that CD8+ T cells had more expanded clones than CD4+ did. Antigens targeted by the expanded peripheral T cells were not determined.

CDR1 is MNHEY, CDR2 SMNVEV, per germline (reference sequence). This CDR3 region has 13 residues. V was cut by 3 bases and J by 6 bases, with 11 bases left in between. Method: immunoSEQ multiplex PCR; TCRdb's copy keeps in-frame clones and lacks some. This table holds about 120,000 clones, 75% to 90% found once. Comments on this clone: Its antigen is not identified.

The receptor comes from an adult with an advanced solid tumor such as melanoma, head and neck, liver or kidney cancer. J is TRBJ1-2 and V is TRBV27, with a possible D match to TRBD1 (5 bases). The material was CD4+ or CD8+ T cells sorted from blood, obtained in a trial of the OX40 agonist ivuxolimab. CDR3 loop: CASSFFGGNGYTF. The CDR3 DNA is TGTGCCAGCAGTTTCTTTGGGGGAAATGGCTACACCTTC.